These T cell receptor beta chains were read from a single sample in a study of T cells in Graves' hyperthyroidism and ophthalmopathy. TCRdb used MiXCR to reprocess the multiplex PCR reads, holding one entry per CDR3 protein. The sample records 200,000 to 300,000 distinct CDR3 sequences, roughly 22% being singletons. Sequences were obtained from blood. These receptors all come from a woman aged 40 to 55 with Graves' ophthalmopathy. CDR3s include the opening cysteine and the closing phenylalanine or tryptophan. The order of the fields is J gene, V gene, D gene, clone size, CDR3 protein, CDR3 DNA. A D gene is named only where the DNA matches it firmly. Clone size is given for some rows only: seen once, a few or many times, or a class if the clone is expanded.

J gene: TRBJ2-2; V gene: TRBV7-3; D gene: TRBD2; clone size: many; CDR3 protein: CASSFSGSMGTGELFF; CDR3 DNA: TGTGCCAGCAGTTTTAGCGGGAGTATGGGCACCGGGGAGCTGTTTTTT
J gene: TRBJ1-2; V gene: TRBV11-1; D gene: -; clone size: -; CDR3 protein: CASSSQGAYGYTF; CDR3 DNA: TGTGCCAGCAGCTCCCAGGGAGCCTATGGCTACACCTTC
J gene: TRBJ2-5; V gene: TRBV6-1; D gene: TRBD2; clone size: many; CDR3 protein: CASSVPQQRDELETQYF; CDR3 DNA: TGTGCCAGCAGTGTACCCCAACAGCGGGATGAGTTAGAGACCCAGTACTTC
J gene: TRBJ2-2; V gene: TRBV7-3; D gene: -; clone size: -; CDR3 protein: CASSPGTLVGELFF; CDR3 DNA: TGTGCCAGCAGCCCCGGGACTCTTGTCGGGGAGCTGTTTTTT
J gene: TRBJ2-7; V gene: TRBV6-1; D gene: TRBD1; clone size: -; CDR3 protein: CASSTGTGAREQYF; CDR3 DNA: TGTGCCAGCAGCACCGGGACAGGGGCTCGCGAGCAGTACTTC
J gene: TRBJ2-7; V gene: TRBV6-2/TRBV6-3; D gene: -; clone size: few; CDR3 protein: CASSYSQSSSEQYF; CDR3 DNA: TGTGCCAGCAGTTACTCCCAGTCTTCGAGCGAGCAGTACTTC
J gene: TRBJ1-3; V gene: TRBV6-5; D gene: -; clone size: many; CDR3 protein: CASSLSGNSGNTIYF; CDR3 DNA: TGTGCCAGCAGCCTCTCGGGAAACTCTGGAAACACCATATATTTT
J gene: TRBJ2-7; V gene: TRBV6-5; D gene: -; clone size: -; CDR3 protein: CASSYSRRDPYEQYF; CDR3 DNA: TGTGCCAGCAGTTACTCGAGGCGGGACCCCTACGAGCAGTACTTC
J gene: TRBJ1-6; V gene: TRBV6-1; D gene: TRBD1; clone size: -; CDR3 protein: CASSFDRGRQGNSPLHF; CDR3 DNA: TGTGCCAGCAGCTTCGACAGGGGGCGCCAGGGTAATTCACCCCTCCACTTT
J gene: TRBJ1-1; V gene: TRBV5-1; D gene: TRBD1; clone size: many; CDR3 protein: CASSIGTGVPEAFF; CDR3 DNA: TGCGCCAGCAGCATCGGGACAGGCGTTCCTGAAGCTTTCTTT
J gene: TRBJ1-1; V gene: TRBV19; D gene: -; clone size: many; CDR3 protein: CASSIGQVNTEAFF; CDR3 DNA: TGTGCCAGTAGTATAGGCCAGGTTAATACTGAAGCTTTCTTT
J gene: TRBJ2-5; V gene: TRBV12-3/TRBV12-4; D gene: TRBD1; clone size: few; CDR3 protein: CASSLQGAWETQYF; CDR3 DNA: TGTGCCAGCAGCCTACAGGGGGCCTGGGAGACCCAGTACTTC
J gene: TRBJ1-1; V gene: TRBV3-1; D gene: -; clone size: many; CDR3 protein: CASSQDVAVEAFF; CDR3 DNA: TGTGCCAGCAGCCAAGATGTGGCAGTTGAAGCTTTCTTT